These 32 T cell receptor beta chains share one sample of origin, sequenced in a study of blood T cell repertoires in COVID-19. Here immunoSEQ multiplex PCR was the method, and the copy in TCRdb shows in-frame clones only, minus some. The table has fewer than 250,000 clones, approximately 80% seen once. Material: peripheral blood. Source of these receptors: a human donor in a cohort sampled during active COVID-19.

V and J are TRBV11-2 and TRBJ1-1; 7 bases fit TRBD1. Per germline, CDR1 SGHAT and CDR2 FQNNGV. The CDR3 contains 13 residues. V lost 7 bases and J lost 5; bases outside the gene matches: 7. Written as DNA, the CDR3 is TGTGCCAGCATTCGACAGGGATTTACTGAAGCTTTCTTT. Translating it yields CASIRQGFTEAFF.

This clone has just a few counts. The chain links TRBV10-2 to TRBJ2-7; weak D call: TRBD1 (6 bases). In germline, CDR1 is WSHSY, CDR2 SAAADI. V was shortened by 6 bases and J by 5 bases, with 14 bases between the two germline ends. The CDR3 spans 13 residues. CDR3 region: CASRRQVSDEQYV. In DNA, the CDR3 is TGCGCCAGCAGACGACAGGTGTCGGACGAGCAGTACGTC.

A single count supports this clone. The CDR3, as DNA: TGTGCCAGCAGTGTTAGCGGGAGTAGGGGATGGGGCACCGGGGAGCTGTTTTTT. Its protein product is CASSVSGSRGWGTGELFF. The chain joins TRBV6-1 to TRBJ2-2; TRBD2 agrees at 9 bases. Germline lookup yields CDR1 MNHNS and CDR2 SASEGT. With V trimmed by 4 bases and J by 4 bases, 13 bases remained unmatched. There are 18 residues in the CDR3.

This clone occurred a few times. V usage is TRBV27 and J usage is TRBJ1-2; no clear D gene. This CDR3 contains 14 residues. The V and J ends lost 3 bases and 8 bases respectively, with 16 bases between them. CDR1 is MNHEY and CDR2 is SMNVEV in the germline V gene (reference sequence). CDR3: CASSFALAGGGYTF. In DNA form, the CDR3 reads TGTGCCAGCAGTTTCGCCCTGGCGGGTGGAGGCTACACCTTC.

CDR3 amino acids: CASSTGHGDPNEQFF. The CDR3 region has the DNA TGCGCCAGCAGCACGGGACACGGCGATCCAAATGAGCAGTTCTTC. V and J are TRBV5-1 and TRBJ2-1, with D possibly being TRBD1 (6 bases). CDR3 length: 15 residues. V was cut by 4 bases and J by 7 bases, with 18 bases left in between. CDR1 and CDR2 from the germline V gene are SGHRS and YFSETQ.

The gene calls are TRBV5-6 and TRBJ2-3, with 13 nucleotides matching TRBD2. Germline V gene sequence: CDR1 SGHDT, CDR2 YYEEEE. Trimming took 6 bases from V and 7 from J; bases not matched to a gene: 8. This CDR3 region has 15 residues. The CDR3 DNA reads as TGTGCCAGCACCGTGACTAGCGGGGGGTCAAATACGCAGTATTTT. This codes for CASTVTSGGSNTQYF.

The chain combines TRBV7-3 with TRBJ2-3, with D possibly TRBD2 on 7 matching bases. In germline, CDR1 is SGHTA, CDR2 FQGTGA. Trimming removed 1 base at V and 5 bases at J, with 13 bases between. The CDR3 has 15 residues. CDR3 amino acids: CASSLIGGAQDTQYF. The DNA for the CDR3 is TGTGCCAGCAGCTTAATTGGGGGGGCCCAAGATACGCAGTATTTT.

The V call is TRBV6-1, the J call TRBJ2-1; possibly TRBD2 for D (6 bases). From germline, CDR1 is MNHNS and CDR2 SASEGT. Trimming stripped 0 bases from V and 3 bases from J, with 21 bases between. The CDR3 covers 19 residues. CDR3 residues: CASSEARPGTYAFYNEQFF. The CDR3 DNA reads TGTGCCAGCAGTGAAGCCCGCCCAGGGACTTACGCCTTCTACAATGAGCAGTTCTTC.

The chain has TRBV9 and TRBJ2-2; 7 nucleotides agree with TRBD2. Germline V gene sequence: CDR1 SGDLS, CDR2 YYNGEE. This CDR3 is 14 amino acids long. The ends lost 6 bases at V and 6 bases at J; junction bases unmatched: 8. Written as DNA, the CDR3 is TGTGCCAGCACCAAAATGGGGGGGTCCGGGGAGCTGTTTTTT. Protein sequence: CASTKMGGSGELFF.

The chain has TRBV2 and TRBJ1-1; D possibly corresponds to TRBD1 (6 bases). The length of the CDR3 is 14 residues. Germline V gene lookup returns CDR1 SNHLY and CDR2 FYNNEI. Trimming cost V 7 bases and J 5 bases, with 17 bases left between them. The CDR3 DNA follows: TGTGCCAGCAACAGGCGGGGGGGCGAGACTGAAGCTTTCTTT. Residues: CASNRRGGETEAFF.

The V gene is TRBV19, the J gene TRBJ1-6, with D perhaps matching TRBD1 (5 bases). V lost 5 bases, J lost 10 bases, and 21 bases lay in between. CDR1 and CDR2 (germline): LNHDA, SQIVND (reference sequence). The CDR3 loop spans 16 amino acids. The CDR3 reads CASSVSRKGYLSPLHF. In DNA form, the CDR3 reads TGTGCCAGTAGTGTTAGCCGAAAGGGGTATTTGTCACCCCTCCACTTT.

This clone came up once. The V gene is TRBV4-2, the J gene TRBJ1-5, with a possible D match to TRBD1 (5 bases). The CDR3 contains 14 residues. Trimming removed 3 bases at V and 2 bases at J, with 8 bases between. Germline V gives CDR1 LGHNA, CDR2 YNFKEQ. CDR3 loop: CASSHATGNQPQHF. In DNA form, the CDR3 reads TGTGCCAGCAGCCACGCGACAGGCAATCAGCCCCAGCATTTT.

The V and J genes are TRBV7-9 and TRBJ2-1; 7 bases fit TRBD1. Germline V CDR1 and CDR2: SEHNR, FQNEAQ (reference sequence). The CDR3 totals 12 residues. Losses at the gene ends were 3 bases for V and 15 bases for J; bases not matched to a gene: 8. CDR3 nucleotide sequence: TGTGCCAGCAGCTTCTCGACAGGGCCGGGGTTCTTC. Its protein is CASSFSTGPGFF.

The chain joins TRBV19 to TRBJ2-2, with no clear D. The CDR3 has 15 residues. V was shortened by 0 bases and J by 6 bases, with 11 bases between the two germline ends. The V gene's germline CDR1 is LNHDA and CDR2 SQIVND (reference sequence). CDR3 sequence: CASSIDVRFPGELFF. The CDR3 region has the DNA TGTGCCAGTAGTATAGATGTTCGTTTTCCCGGGGAGCTGTTTTTT.

In this sample, this clone turned up a few times. This sequence joins TRBV7-9 and TRBJ2-2, with D possibly matching TRBD2 (5 bases). V was cut by 1 base and J by 5 bases, with 8 bases left in between. There are 14 residues in the CDR3. Germline loops: CDR1 SEHNR, CDR2 FQNEAQ (reference sequence). CDR3 sequence reads: CASSLEAGTGELFF. CDR3 DNA: TGTGCCAGCAGCTTAGAGGCGGGTACCGGGGAGCTGTTTTTT.

The sample holds one count of this clone. The V call is TRBV5-1, the J call TRBJ1-6; 8 bases line up with TRBD1. Per germline, CDR1 SGHRS and CDR2 YFSETQ. After removal of 0 bases from V and 8 bases from J, the junction contained 4 bases not matched to a gene. The CDR3 runs to 15 residues. The CDR3 is CASSLGQGRDSPLHF. The CDR3 bases are TGCGCCAGCAGCTTGGGACAGGGGAGGGATTCACCCCTCCACTTT.

V usage is TRBV3-1 (or the pseudogene TRBV3-2) and J usage is TRBJ1-2, with 8 bases that match TRBD1. V was pared by 1 base and J by 7 bases, with 11 bases of the junction left unmatched. The CDR3 contains 16 residues. CDR1 is LGHDT and CDR2 is YNNKEL in the germline V gene (reference sequence). CDR3 coding DNA: TGTGCCAGCAGCCAAGGGGAGGCGGACAGGGTGCGTGGCTACACCTTC. This codes for CASSQGEADRVRGYTF.

The V call is TRBV29-1, the J call TRBJ1-6, with TRBD1 as a possible D gene (6 bases). This CDR3 has 12 residues. Trimming took 7 bases from V and 7 from J, leaving 11 bases between them. Germline-derived CDR1 and CDR2 are SQVTM and ANQGSEA. The CDR3 sequence is CSARGANSPLHF. The CDR3 nucleotides read TGCAGCGCTCGGGGGGCGAATTCACCCCTCCACTTT.

This clone was recorded a few times. This sequence joins TRBV12-3 or TRBV12-4 and TRBJ1-5, with unresolved D. Trimming stripped 6 bases from V and 7 bases from J, with 13 bases between. This CDR3 spans 13 amino acids. The CDR3 loop reads CASSSNSWQPQHF. For the CDR3, the DNA is TGTGCCAGCAGCTCCAACTCGTGGCAGCCCCAGCATTTT.

V usage is TRBV19 and J usage is TRBJ2-1; 15 bases align to TRBD2. CDR3 length: 12 amino acids. The germline V gene has CDR1 LNHDA and CDR2 SQIVND (reference sequence). V was clipped by 10 bases and J by 12 bases; unmatched bases: 4. CDR3 loop: CATGTSGRRQFF. DNA of the CDR3: TGTGCCACCGGGACTAGCGGGAGGCGGCAGTTCTTC.

The chain couples TRBV5-1 to TRBJ1-1; the D is unclear. The CDR3 is made up of 16 amino acids. CDR1 and CDR2 from the germline V gene are SGHRS and YFSETQ. Trimming cost V 0 bases and J 0 bases, with 12 bases left between them. The CDR3 spells CASSLAGYSMNTEAFF. The CDR3 DNA reads as TGCGCCAGCAGCTTGGCCGGTTACAGCATGAACACTGAAGCTTTCTTT.

The chain is built from TRBV28 and TRBJ2-3, with TRBD1 matching over 9 bases. Germline trimming cut 8 bases from V and 4 bases from J; bases unmatched to any gene: 10. CDR1 is MDHEN and CDR2 is SYDVKM in the germline V gene. CDR3 length: 15 residues. Written as DNA, the CDR3 is TGTGCCAGCCTACCCGGGACAGGGAGGGCAGATACGCAGTATTTT. Translated: CASLPGTGRADTQYF.

The J gene is TRBJ1-2, the V gene TRBV7-2; D possibly corresponds to TRBD1 (6 bases). The length of the CDR3 is 14 residues. Germline assignment: CDR1 SGHTA and CDR2 FQGNSA. V was cut by 5 bases and J by 2 bases, with 12 bases left in between. The CDR3: CASSPTGNNYGYTF. CDR3 nucleotides: TGTGCCAGCAGCCCGACAGGAAACAACTATGGCTACACCTTC.

The chain couples TRBV3-1 (or the pseudogene TRBV3-2) to TRBJ1-1, with 7 bases fitting TRBD1. Germline CDR1 is LGHDT and CDR2 is YNNKEL (reference sequence). This CDR3 comprises 15 residues. V shed 3 bases, J shed 4 bases, and the junction held 8 bases outside the gene matches. This chain's CDR3 is CASSHRRTGPTEAFF. In DNA, the CDR3 is TGTGCCAGCAGCCATCGGAGGACAGGTCCCACTGAAGCTTTCTTT.

The chain carries TRBV9 and TRBJ1-2; perhaps TRBD1 as D (5 bases). V shed 0 bases and J shed 4 bases, with 13 bases lying between them. CDR3 length: 15 residues. Germline V CDR1 and CDR2: SGDLS, YYNGEE. This CDR3 is CASSVDVTVLYGYTF. Written as DNA, the CDR3 is TGTGCCAGCAGCGTAGATGTGACAGTCCTCTATGGCTACACCTTC.

The chain employs TRBV5-1 and TRBJ2-7; 8 bases are a match to TRBD1. V lost 4 bases and J lost 4; bases outside the gene matches: 7. CDR1 and CDR2 (germline): SGHRS, YFSETQ. CDR3 size: 14 residues. The CDR3 loop is CASSPNTGGYEQYF. CDR3 bases: TGCGCCAGCAGCCCAAATACAGGGGGATACGAGCAGTACTTC.

The gene calls are TRBV6-6 and TRBJ1-5; D is perhaps TRBD1 (5 bases). V lost 6 bases and J lost 0, with 9 bases in between. This CDR3 is built from 14 residues. Germline V gene sequence: CDR1 MNHNY, CDR2 SVGAGI (reference sequence). The CDR3 sequence: CASRAGGSNQPQHF. In DNA form, the CDR3 reads TGTGCCAGCAGAGCCGGGGGTAGCAATCAGCCCCAGCATTTT.

The rearrangement joins TRBV5-1 to TRBJ1-3, with 7 positions matching TRBD1. This CDR3 has 15 residues. Per germline, CDR1 SGHRS and CDR2 YFSETQ. V gave up 0 bases and J gave up 4 bases; unmatched junction bases: 4. The CDR3 bases are TGCGCCAGCAGCTTGGACCCGGGACAGGGAAACACCATATATTTT. It codes for CASSLDPGQGNTIYF.

J is TRBJ2-3 and V is TRBV7-3; D not resolved. The CDR3 loop spans 14 amino acids. Trimming took off 2 bases at V and 4 bases at J, with 10 bases between the two ends. CDR1 SGHTA and CDR2 FQGTGA come from the germline V gene. The CDR3 sequence: CASSLLSPPDTQYF. The CDR3, as DNA: TGTGCCAGCAGCTTACTTTCCCCCCCAGATACGCAGTATTTT.

This chain joins TRBV20-1 and TRBJ2-1; D is possibly TRBD2 (6 bases). CDR3 size: 11 residues. The germline V gene has CDR1 DFQATT and CDR2 SNEGSKA (reference sequence). Trimming pared 8 bases from V and 6 bases from J, leaving 11 bases between. CDR3 DNA: TGCAGTTCCGGGACTTTCAATGAGCAGTTCTTC. Its translation is CSSGTFNEQFF.

V usage is TRBV6-5 and J usage is TRBJ2-1; 9 nucleotides match TRBD1. Trimming at V came to 6 bases and at J to 9 bases, leaving 9 bases not matched to a gene. The CDR3 is made up of 14 amino acids. CDR1 and CDR2 from the germline V gene are MNHEY and SVGAGI. As DNA, the CDR3 is TGTGCCAGCAGGTCACAGGGGGCTGATAGTGAGCAGTTCTTC. Translated, it gives CASRSQGADSEQFF.

CDR3 sequence: CAWSSGVGNTIYF. The CDR3 DNA is TGTGCCTGGAGTTCAGGCGTTGGAAACACCATATATTTT. This chain connects TRBV30 to TRBJ1-3; D call uncertain. Per germline, CDR1 GTSNPN and CDR2 SVGIG (reference sequence). Deletions cut 2 bases from V and 3 bases from J, with 8 bases between. The CDR3 has 13 amino acids.